This TCR beta chain was recovered during a study of technical replicates of blood from a handful of donors. Data came from immunoSEQ multiplex PCR; TCRdb stores just in-frame clones and leaves some out. The top ten hold around 0.3% of the sample, which has about 91,000 clones, around 92% seen once. The CDR3 runs 16 residues. With 0 bases removed from V and 6 bases from J, the gap between germline ends came to 15 bases. Germline V gene sequence: CDR1 LGHNA, CDR2 YNFKEQ. The chain links TRBV4-2 to TRBJ2-1; possibly TRBD1 for D (6 bases). The sequencing sample was made of T cells isolated from PBMCs. The source of this sequence is a human donor in good health. CDR3 coding DNA: TGTGCCAGCAGCCAAGATGGTCAGGGGAGTGCCAATGAGCAGTTCTTC. It encodes CASSQDGQGSANEQFF.